Listed below are T cell receptor beta chains from one sample, sequenced in a study of blood T cell repertoires in COVID-19. The repertoire was sequenced with immunoSEQ multiplex PCR; TCRdb's copy has only in-frame clones and lacks some. The profile shows about 180,000 clones, approximately 85% of them singletons. Sample: peripheral blood. The source is a human donor with active or convalescent COVID-19. The donor label of this sample is uncertain. Each CDR3 is given without its conserved first and last residue. Fields, in order: CDR3 protein, V gene.

ASSTQSGTDTQY,TRBV7-2
ASSGFWGGDYGYT,TRBV10-1
SASEQGWSNQPQH,TRBV20-1
ASSALTGGPDTQY,TRBV25-1
AWRARGGTDTQY,TRBV30
ASGGEFQETQY,TRBV2
ASSYMGRGGNQPQH,TRBV6-5
ASNPRPGTGEQF,TRBV7-2
ASSSDTEAF,TRBV7-9
ASSGTLAGDYEQY,TRBV19
ASSQEGLSYEQY,TRBV3-1/TRBV3-2
ASRDSLNEKLF,TRBV7-9
ASSPATSGVTGELF,TRBV18
ATSDLERGTGELF,TRBV24-1
ASSDKSRAYEQY,TRBV6-1
ASHPKRVRDTGELF,TRBV6-4
ASSSIHSTDTQY,TRBV18
ASSVIGIGGGTNEKLF,TRBV2
SGDRGLDGYT,TRBV29-1
ASRRTGEGLAGVSEQY,TRBV5-6
ASSFGYSYNEQF,TRBV5-4
ASSQALQGNYGYT,TRBV4-2
ASSEFGDRGGDEQF,TRBV2
ASSQETSGVRWGELF,TRBV4-3
ASSQGLGGGNQPQH,TRBV4-1
AWSKRGDEQF,TRBV30
ASSTTGLSSYEQY,TRBV19
AWRARTGGRSGNTIY,TRBV30